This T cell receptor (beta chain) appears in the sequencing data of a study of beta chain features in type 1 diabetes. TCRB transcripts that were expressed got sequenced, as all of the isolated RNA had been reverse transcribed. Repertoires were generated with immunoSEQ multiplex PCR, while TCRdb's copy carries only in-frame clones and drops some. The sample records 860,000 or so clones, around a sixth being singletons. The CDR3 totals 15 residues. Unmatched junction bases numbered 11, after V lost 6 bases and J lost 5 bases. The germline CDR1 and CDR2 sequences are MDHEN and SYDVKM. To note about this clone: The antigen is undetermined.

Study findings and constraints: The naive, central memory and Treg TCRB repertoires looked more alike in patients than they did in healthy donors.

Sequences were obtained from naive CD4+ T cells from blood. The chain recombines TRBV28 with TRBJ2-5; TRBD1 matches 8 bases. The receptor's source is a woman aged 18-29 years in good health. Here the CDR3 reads CASSSLAGGFETQYF. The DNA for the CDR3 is TGTGCCAGCAGCTCCTTGGCAGGGGGCTTTGAGACCCAGTACTTC. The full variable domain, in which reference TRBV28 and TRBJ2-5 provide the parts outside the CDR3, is DVKVTQSSRYLVKRTGEKVFLECVQDMDHENMFWYRQDPGLGLRLIYFSYDVKMKEKGDIPEGYSVSREKKERFSLILESASTNQTSMYLCASSSLAGGFETQYFGPGTRLLVL.